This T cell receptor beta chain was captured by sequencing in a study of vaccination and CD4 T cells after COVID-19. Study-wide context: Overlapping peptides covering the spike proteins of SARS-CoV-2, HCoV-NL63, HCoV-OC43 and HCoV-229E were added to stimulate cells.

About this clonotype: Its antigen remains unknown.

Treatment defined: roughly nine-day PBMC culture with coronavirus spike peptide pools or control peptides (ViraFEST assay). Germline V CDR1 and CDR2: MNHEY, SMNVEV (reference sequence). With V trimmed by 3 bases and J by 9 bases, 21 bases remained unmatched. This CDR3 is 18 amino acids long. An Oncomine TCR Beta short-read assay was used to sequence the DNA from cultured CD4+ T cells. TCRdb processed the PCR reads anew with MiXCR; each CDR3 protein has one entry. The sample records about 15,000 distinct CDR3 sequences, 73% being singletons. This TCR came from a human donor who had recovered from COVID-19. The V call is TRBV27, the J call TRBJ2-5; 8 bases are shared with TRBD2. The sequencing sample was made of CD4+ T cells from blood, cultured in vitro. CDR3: CASSFLRGSGAYSSPQYF. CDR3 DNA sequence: TGTGCCAGCAGTTTCCTCCGGGGTAGCGGGGCCTACTCGTCGCCCCAGTACTTC.